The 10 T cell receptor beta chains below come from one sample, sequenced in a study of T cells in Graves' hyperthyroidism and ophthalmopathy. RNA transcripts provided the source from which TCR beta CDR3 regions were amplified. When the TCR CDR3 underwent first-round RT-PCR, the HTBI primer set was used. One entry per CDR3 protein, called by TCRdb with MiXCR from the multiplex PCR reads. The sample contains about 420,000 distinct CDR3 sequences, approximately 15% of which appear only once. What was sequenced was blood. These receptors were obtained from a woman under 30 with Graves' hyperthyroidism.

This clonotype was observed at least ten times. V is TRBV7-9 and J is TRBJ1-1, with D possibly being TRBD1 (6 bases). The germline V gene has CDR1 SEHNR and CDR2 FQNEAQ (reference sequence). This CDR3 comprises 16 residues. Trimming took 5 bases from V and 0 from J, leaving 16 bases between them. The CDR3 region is CASSPGQWGMNTEAFF. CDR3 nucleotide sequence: TGTGCCAGCAGCCCTGGACAGTGGGGCATGAACACTGAAGCTTTCTTT.

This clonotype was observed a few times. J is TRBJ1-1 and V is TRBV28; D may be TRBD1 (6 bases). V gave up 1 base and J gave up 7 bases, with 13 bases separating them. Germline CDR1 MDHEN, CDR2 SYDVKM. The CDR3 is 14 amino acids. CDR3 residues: CASSLLGGALEAFF. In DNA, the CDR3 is TGTGCCAGCAGTTTATTGGGGGGCGCTCTTGAAGCTTTCTTT.

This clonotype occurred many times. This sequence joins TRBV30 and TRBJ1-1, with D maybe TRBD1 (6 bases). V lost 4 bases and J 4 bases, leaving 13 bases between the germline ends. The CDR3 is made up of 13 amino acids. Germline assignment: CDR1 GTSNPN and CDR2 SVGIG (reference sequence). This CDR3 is CAWTEGGGTEAFF. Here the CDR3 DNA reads TGTGCCTGGACTGAAGGGGGAGGCACTGAAGCTTTCTTT.

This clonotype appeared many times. The CDR3 reads CASSLVVAQETQYF. CDR3 nucleotides: TGTGCCAGCAGCTTAGTGGTCGCTCAAGAGACCCAGTACTTC. The rearrangement uses TRBV7-9 and TRBJ2-5, with unresolved D. Trimming shortened V by 1 base and J by 2 bases, and 8 bases separated the two germline ends. The CDR3 is made up of 14 amino acids. Germline V CDR1 and CDR2: SEHNR, FQNEAQ (reference sequence). Variable domain in full (rest from reference TRBV7-9 and TRBJ2-5): DTGVSQNPRHKITKRGQNVTFRCDPISEHNRLYWYRQTLGQGPEFLTYFQNEAQLEKSRLLSDRFSAERPKGSFSTLEIQRTEQGDSAMYLCASSLVVAQETQYFGPGTRLLVL.

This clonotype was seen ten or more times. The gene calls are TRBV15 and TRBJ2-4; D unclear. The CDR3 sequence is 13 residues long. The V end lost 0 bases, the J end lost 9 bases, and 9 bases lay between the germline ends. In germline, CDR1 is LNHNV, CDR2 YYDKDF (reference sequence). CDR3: CATSRDPVGIQYF. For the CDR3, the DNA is TGTGCCACCAGCAGAGATCCAGTAGGCATTCAGTACTTC.

The CDR3 sequence: CAISEARAGELFF. The CDR3 bases are TGTGCCATCAGTGAGGCCCGGGCCGGGGAGCTGTTTTTT. This chain uses TRBV10-3 with TRBJ2-2; no definite D call. Germline CDR1 reads ENHRY; CDR2 reads SYGVKD. The CDR3 covers 13 residues. The V gene lost 2 bases and the J gene lost 6 bases, with 7 bases spanning the gap.

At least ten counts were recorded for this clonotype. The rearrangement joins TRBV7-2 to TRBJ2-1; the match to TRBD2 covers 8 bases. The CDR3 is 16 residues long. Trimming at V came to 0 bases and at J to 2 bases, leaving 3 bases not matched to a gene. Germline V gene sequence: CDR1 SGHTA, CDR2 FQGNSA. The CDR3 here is CASSLATGGAYNEQFF. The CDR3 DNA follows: TGTGCCAGCAGCTTAGCAACCGGGGGGGCCTACAATGAGCAGTTCTTC.

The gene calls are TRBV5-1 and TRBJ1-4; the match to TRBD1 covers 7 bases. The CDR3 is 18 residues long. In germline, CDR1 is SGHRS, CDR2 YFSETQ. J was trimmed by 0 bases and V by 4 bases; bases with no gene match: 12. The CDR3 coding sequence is TGCGCCAGCAGCCTAGGACCAGGGGGAAAGACAACTAATGAAAAACTGTTTTTT. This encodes CASSLGPGGKTTNEKLFF.

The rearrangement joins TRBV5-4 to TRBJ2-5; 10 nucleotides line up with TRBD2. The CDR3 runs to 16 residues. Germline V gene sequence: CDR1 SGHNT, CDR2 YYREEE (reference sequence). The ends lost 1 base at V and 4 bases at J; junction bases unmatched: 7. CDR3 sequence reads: CASSLWLAGDGETQYF. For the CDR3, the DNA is TGTGCCAGCAGCTTGTGGCTAGCGGGAGACGGAGAGACCCAGTACTTC.

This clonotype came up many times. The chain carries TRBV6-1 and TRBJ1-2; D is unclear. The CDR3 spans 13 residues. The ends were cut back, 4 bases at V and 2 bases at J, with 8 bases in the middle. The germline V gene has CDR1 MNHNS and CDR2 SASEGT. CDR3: CASSVDGNYGYTF. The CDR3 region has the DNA TGTGCCAGCAGTGTCGACGGGAACTATGGCTACACCTTC.